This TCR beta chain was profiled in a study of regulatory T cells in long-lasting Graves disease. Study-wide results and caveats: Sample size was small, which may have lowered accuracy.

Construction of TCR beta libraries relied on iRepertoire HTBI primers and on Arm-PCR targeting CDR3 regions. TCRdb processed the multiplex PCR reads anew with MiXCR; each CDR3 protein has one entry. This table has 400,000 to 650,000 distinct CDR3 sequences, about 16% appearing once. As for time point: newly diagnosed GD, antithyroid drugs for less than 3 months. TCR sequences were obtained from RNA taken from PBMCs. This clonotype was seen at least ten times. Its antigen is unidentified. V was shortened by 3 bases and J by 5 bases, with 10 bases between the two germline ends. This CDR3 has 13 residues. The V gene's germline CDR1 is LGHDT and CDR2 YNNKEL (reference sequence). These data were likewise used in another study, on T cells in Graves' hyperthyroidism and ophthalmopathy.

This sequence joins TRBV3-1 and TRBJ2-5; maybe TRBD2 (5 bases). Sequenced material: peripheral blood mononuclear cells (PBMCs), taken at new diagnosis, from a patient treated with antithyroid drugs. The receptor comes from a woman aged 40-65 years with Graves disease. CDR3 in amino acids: CASSHSSRETQYF. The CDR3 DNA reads TGTGCCAGCAGCCATTCTAGCCGGGAGACCCAGTACTTC.